This TCR beta chain was profiled in a study of blood T cell repertoires in COVID-19. The germline V gene has CDR1 ENHRY and CDR2 SYGVKD. With 10 bases clipped from V and 0 bases from J, the junction kept 4 bases outside the gene matches. This CDR3 is built from 13 residues. The assay was immunoSEQ multiplex PCR, and TCRdb's table has in-frame clones only and misses some. Altogether about 410,000 clones are present, about nine tenths being singletons, with the ten largest covering 1.4%. Sample: peripheral blood. The V and J genes are TRBV10-3 and TRBJ1-1; 8 bases are a match to TRBD1. This sequence was found in a woman aged 25 to 39 with active or convalescent COVID-19. The CDR3 DNA sequence: TGTGCCACCCGACAGGGGCTGAACACTGAAGCTTTCTTT. Encoded protein: CATRQGLNTEAFF.